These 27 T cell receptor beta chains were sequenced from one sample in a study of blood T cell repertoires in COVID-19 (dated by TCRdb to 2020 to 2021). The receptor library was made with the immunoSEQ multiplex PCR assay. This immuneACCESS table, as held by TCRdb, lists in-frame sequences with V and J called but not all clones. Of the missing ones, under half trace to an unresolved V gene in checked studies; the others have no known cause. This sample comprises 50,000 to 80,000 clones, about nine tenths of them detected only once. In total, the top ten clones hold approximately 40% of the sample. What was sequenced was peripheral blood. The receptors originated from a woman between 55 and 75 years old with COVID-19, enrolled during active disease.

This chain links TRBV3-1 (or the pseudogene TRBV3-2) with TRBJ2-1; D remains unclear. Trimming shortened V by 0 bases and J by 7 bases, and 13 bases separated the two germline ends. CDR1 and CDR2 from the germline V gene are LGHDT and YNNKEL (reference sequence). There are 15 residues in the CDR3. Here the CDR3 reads CASSQDTRRENEQFF. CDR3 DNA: TGTGCCAGCAGCCAAGATACGAGGAGAGAGAATGAGCAGTTCTTC.

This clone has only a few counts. The CDR3 reads CASSLGAGGRGDTQYF. The DNA for the CDR3 is TGTGCCAGCAGCCTGGGGGCGGGCGGGAGAGGAGATACGCAGTATTTT. The chain carries TRBV5-5 and TRBJ2-3; the D gene is possibly TRBD2 (7 bases). CDR1 is SGHKS and CDR2 is YYEKEE in the germline V gene (reference sequence). The V end lost 4 bases, the J end lost 5 bases, and 20 bases lay between the germline ends. The CDR3 is 16 residues long. The variable domain in full, completed from reference TRBV5-5 and TRBJ2-3, reads DAGVTQSPTHLIKTRGQQVTLRCSPISGHKSVSWYQQVLGQGPQFIFQYYEKEERGRGNFPDRFSARQFPNYSSELNVNALLLGDSALYLCASSLGAGGRGDTQYFGPGTRLTVL.

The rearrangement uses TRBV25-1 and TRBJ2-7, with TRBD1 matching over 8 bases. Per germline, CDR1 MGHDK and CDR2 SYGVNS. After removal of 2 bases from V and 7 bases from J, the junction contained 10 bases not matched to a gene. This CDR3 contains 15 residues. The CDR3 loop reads CASSEKGTGPLEQYF. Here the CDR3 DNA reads TGTGCCAGCAGTGAAAAGGGGACAGGACCTCTGGAGCAGTACTTC.

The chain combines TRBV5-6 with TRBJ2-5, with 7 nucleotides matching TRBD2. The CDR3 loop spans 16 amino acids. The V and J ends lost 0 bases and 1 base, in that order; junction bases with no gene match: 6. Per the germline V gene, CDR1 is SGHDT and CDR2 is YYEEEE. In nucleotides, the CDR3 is TGTGCCAGCAGCTTGGAGCGGGGCCTTACCCAAGAGACCCAGTACTTC. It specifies CASSLERGLTQETQYF.

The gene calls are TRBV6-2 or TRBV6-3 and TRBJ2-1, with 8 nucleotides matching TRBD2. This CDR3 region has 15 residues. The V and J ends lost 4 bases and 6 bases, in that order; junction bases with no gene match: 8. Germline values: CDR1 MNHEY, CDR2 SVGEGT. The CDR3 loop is CASSSGREDANEQFF. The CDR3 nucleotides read TGTGCCAGCAGTTCGGGGCGGGAGGACGCCAATGAGCAGTTCTTC.

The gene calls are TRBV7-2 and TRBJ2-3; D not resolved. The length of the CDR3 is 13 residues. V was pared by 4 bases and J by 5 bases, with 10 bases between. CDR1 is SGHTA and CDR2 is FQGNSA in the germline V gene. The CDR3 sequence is CASSSTVVDTQYF. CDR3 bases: TGTGCCAGCAGCTCCACGGTGGTAGATACGCAGTATTTT.

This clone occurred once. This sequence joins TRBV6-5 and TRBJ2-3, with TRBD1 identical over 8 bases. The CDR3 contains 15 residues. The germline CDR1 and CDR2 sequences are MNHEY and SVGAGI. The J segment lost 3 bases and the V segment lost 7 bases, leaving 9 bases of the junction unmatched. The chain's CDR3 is CASTSRGQETDTQYF. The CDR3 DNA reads TGTGCCAGCACCTCTCGGGGACAGGAGACAGATACGCAGTATTTT.

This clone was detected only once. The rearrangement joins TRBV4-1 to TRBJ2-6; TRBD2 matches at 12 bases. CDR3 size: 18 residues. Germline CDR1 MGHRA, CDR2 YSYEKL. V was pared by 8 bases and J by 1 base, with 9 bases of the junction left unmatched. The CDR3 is CASRIGTSGRSGANVLTF. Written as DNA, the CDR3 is TGCGCCAGCCGTATTGGGACTAGCGGGCGATCTGGGGCCAACGTCCTGACTTTC.

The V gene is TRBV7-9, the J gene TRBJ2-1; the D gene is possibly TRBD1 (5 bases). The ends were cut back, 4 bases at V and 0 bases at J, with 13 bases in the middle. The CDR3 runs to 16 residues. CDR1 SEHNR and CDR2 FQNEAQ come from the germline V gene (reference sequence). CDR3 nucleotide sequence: TGTGCCAGCAGCTCCGACAGCGCGGACTCCTACAATGAGCAGTTCTTC. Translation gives CASSSDSADSYNEQFF.

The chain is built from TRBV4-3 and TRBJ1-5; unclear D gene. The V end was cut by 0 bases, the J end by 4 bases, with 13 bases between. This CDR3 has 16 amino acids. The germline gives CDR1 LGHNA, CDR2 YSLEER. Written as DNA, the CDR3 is TGCGCCAGCAGCCAAGAGGGCAGGTACCATAATCAGCCCCAGCATTTT. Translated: CASSQEGRYHNQPQHF.

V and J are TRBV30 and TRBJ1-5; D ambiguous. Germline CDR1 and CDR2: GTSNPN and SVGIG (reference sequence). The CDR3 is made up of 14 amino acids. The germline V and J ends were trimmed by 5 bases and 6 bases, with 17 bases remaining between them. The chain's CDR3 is CAWGKAGIGQPQHF. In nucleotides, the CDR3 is TGTGCCTGGGGAAAAGCCGGTATCGGTCAGCCCCAGCATTTT.

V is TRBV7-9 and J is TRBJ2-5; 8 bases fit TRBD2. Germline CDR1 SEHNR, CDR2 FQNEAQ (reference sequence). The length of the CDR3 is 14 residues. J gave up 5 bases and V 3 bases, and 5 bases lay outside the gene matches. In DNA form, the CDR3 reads TGTGCCAGCAGCTTGACTAGCGCTTTGGAGACCCAGTACTTC. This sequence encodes CASSLTSALETQYF.

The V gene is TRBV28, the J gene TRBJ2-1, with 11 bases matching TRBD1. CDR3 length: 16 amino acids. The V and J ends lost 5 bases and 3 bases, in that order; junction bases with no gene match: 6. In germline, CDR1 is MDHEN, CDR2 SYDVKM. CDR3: CASSLSGTGGYNEQFF. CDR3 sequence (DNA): TGTGCCAGCAGTCTATCCGGGACAGGGGGCTACAATGAGCAGTTCTTC.

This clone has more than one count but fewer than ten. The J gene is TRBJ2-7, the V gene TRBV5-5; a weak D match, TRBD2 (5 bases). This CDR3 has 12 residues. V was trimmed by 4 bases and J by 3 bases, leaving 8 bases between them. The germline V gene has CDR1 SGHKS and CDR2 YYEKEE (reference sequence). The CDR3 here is CASSHGGYEQYF. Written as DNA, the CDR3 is TGTGCCAGCAGCCATGGAGGCTACGAGCAGTACTTC.

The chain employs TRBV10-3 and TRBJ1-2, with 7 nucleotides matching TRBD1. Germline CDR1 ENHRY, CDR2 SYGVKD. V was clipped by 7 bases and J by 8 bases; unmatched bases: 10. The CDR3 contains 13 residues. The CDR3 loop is CAITADRDQGYTF. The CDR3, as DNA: TGTGCCATCACCGCAGACAGGGACCAGGGCTACACCTTC.

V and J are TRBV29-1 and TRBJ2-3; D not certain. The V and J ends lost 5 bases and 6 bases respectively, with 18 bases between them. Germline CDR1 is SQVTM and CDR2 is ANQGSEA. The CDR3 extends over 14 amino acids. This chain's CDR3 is CSVPQATLGDTQYF. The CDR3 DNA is TGCAGCGTTCCCCAGGCCACTTTGGGTGATACGCAGTATTTT.

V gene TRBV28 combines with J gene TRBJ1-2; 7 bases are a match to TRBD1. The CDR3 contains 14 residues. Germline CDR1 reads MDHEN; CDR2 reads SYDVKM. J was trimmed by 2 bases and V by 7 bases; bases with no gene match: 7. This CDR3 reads CASKVTGENYGYTF. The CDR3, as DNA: TGTGCCAGCAAAGTAACAGGGGAAAACTATGGCTACACCTTC.

The CDR3, as DNA: TGCGCCAGCAGCTTGGCCTTAGGACAGGGGGCCTACGAGCAGTACTTC. It codes for CASSLALGQGAYEQYF. The chain is built from TRBV5-1 and TRBJ2-7, with 10 bases lining up with TRBD1. Looked up from germline, CDR1 is SGHRS and CDR2 is YFSETQ. Trimming cost V 0 bases and J 2 bases; bases outside gene matches: 5. This CDR3 has 16 amino acids.

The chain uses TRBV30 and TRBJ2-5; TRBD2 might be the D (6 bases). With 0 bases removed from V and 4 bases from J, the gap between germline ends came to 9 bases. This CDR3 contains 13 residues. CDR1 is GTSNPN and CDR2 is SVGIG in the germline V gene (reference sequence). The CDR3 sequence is CAWSVGSGETQYF. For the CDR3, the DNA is TGTGCCTGGAGTGTAGGTAGCGGAGAGACCCAGTACTTC.

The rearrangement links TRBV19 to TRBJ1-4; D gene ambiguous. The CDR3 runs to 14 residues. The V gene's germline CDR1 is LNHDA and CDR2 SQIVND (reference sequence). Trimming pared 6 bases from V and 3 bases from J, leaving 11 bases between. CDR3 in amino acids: CASRIGGSNEKLFF. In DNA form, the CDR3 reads TGTGCCAGTAGGATTGGCGGATCTAATGAAAAACTGTTTTTT.

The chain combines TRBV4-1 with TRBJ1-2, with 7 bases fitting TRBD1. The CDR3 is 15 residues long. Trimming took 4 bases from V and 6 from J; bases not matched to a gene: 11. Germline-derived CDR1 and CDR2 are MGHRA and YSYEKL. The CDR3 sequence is CASSRTGDQLNGYTF. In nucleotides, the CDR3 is TGCGCCAGCAGCCGCACAGGGGACCAATTAAATGGCTACACCTTC.

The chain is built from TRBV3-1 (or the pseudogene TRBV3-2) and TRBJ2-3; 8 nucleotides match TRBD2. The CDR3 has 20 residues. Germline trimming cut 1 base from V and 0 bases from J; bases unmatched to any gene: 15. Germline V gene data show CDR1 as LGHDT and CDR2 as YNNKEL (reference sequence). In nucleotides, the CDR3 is TGTGCCAGCAGCCAAGCCGAAGGAACGACTAGCGCCTCTAGCACAGATACGCAGTATTTT. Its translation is CASSQAEGTTSASSTDTQYF.

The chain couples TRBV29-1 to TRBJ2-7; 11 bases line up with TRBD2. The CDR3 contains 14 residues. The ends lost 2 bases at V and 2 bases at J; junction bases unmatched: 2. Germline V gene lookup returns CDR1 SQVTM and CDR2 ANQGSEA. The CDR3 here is CSVELTSGAYEQYF. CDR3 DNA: TGCAGCGTTGAACTGACTAGCGGGGCCTACGAGCAGTACTTC.

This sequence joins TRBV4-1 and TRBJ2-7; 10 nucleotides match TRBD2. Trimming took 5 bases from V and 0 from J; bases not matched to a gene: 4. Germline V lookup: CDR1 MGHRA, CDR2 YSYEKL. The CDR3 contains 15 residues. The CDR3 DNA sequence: TGCGCCAGCAGCTTTACTAGCGGGGTCTCCTACGAGCAGTACTTC. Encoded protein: CASSFTSGVSYEQYF.

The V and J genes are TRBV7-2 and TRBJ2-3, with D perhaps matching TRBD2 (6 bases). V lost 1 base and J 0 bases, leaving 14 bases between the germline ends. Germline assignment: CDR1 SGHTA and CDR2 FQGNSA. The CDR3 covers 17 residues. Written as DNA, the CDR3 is TGTGCCAGCAGCTTAGTCTCGGGAGACGATAGCACAGATACGCAGTATTTT. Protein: CASSLVSGDDSTDTQYF.

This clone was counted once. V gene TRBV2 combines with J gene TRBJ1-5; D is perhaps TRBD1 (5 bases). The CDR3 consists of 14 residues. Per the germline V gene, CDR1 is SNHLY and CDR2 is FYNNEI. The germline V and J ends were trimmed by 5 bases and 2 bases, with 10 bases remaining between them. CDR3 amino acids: CASSYTGGNQPQHF. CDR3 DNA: TGTGCCAGCAGTTATACAGGAGGCAATCAGCCCCAGCATTTT. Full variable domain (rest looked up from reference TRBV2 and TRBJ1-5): EPEVTQTPSHQVTQMGQEVILRCVPISNHLYFYWYRQILGQKVEFLVSFYNNEISEKSEIFDDQFSVERPDGSNFTLKIRSTKLEDSAMYFCASSYTGGNQPQHFGDGTRLSIL.

The CDR3 DNA is TGTGCCAGCAGCTTAGAATATGGAGTTACCGGGGAGCTGTTTTTT. Encoded protein: CASSLEYGVTGELFF. The V call is TRBV7-9, the J call TRBJ2-2; D is uncertain. Deletions cut 1 base from V and 5 bases from J, with 11 bases between. CDR3 length: 15 amino acids. Germline V CDR1 and CDR2: SEHNR, FQNEAQ (reference sequence).